Shown below are 30 T cell receptor beta chains from a single sample sequenced in a study of OX40 agonist ivuxolimab in advanced cancers. TCRdb's table, derived via immunoSEQ multiplex PCR, lists solely in-frame clones and lacks some. The table lists 22,000 or so clones, around 84% of them singletons. Source: CD4+ or CD8+ T cells sorted from blood, taken in a trial of the OX40 agonist ivuxolimab. The receptor set was obtained from an adult with an advanced solid tumor such as melanoma, head and neck, liver or kidney cancer.

The chain employs TRBV27 and TRBJ2-2; D is ambiguous. V gave up 3 bases and J gave up 3 bases, with 14 bases separating them. The V gene's germline CDR1 is MNHEY and CDR2 SMNVEV (reference sequence). The CDR3 runs to 16 residues. The CDR3 bases are TGTGCCAGCAGTTTCGGTGGAGCGCCTTACACCGGGGAGCTGTTTTTT. It yields the protein CASSFGGAPYTGELFF.

J is TRBJ1-5 and V is TRBV6-1; D perhaps matches TRBD1 (5 bases). Trimming took 6 bases from V and 7 from J, leaving 13 bases between them. There are 13 residues in the CDR3. The germline gives CDR1 MNHNS, CDR2 SASEGT. The DNA of the CDR3 is TGTGCCAGCAGAAGGGGCGCAGGGCAGCCCCAGCATTTT. It encodes CASRRGAGQPQHF.

The V and J genes are TRBV6-5 and TRBJ2-3; 7 positions match TRBD2. V shed 3 bases, J shed 11 bases, and the junction held 14 bases outside the gene matches. CDR1 and CDR2 from the germline V gene are MNHEY and SVGAGI. The CDR3 loop spans 15 amino acids. The CDR3 sequence is CASSYFSGLGREQYF. The CDR3 region has the DNA TGTGCCAGCAGTTATTTTTCAGGGTTGGGGAGGGAGCAGTATTTT.

The V and J genes are TRBV27 and TRBJ2-3; D unclear. There are 15 residues in the CDR3. Germline loops: CDR1 MNHEY, CDR2 SMNVEV (reference sequence). V lost 0 bases and J 0 bases, leaving 7 bases between the germline ends. The CDR3 region is CASSLSPRSTDTQYF. DNA for the CDR3: TGTGCCAGCAGTTTATCGCCGAGAAGCACAGATACGCAGTATTTT.

This clone was counted between two and nine times. This chain uses TRBV9 with TRBJ2-7; maybe TRBD2 (6 bases). Trimming cost V 3 bases and J 13 bases, with 20 bases left between them. Germline CDR1 is SGDLS and CDR2 is YYNGEE. The CDR3 sequence is 13 residues long. CDR3 sequence reads: CASSGGDGGVIYF. CDR3 DNA sequence: TGTGCCAGCAGCGGGGGGGACGGGGGAGTAATCTACTTC.

The rearrangement joins TRBV5-1 to TRBJ2-3; 8 bases are shared with TRBD1. Germline V lookup: CDR1 SGHRS, CDR2 YFSETQ. V lost 4 bases to trimming and J lost 3 bases; unmatched junction nucleotides: 7. The CDR3 spans 15 residues. The CDR3 nucleotides are TGCGCCAGCAGCGCCCAGGGGGCGGTAACAGATACGCAGTATTTT. It encodes CASSAQGAVTDTQYF.

This chain connects TRBV30 to TRBJ2-1; TRBD1 matches at 10 bases. The J segment lost 6 bases and the V segment lost 1 base, leaving 6 bases of the junction unmatched. CDR1 and CDR2 (germline): GTSNPN, SVGIG (reference sequence). The CDR3 consists of 15 residues. The CDR3 DNA reads as TGTGCCTGGAGTGCCGGGACAGGGGACTTCAATGAGCAGTTCTTC. Translating gives CAWSAGTGDFNEQFF.

The V and J genes are TRBV7-9 and TRBJ2-7; the D gene is possibly TRBD1 (6 bases). Germline CDR1 reads SEHNR; CDR2 reads FQNEAQ (reference sequence). V was trimmed by 5 bases and J by 2 bases, leaving 10 bases between them. This CDR3 is built from 13 residues. The CDR3 DNA is TGTGCCAGCAGCCCAGACAGGACCTACGAGCAGTACTTC. Its protein is CASSPDRTYEQYF.

This clone was counted between two and nine times. The chain carries TRBV11-2 and TRBJ2-3; D is unresolved. Germline lookup yields CDR1 SGHAT and CDR2 FQNNGV. The CDR3 totals 16 residues. Trimming shortened V by 4 bases and J by 0 bases, and 14 bases separated the two germline ends. In DNA form, the CDR3 reads TGTGCCAGCAGCTCCGGTAGTGTGGGGAGCACAGATACGCAGTATTTT. Translation: CASSSGSVGSTDTQYF.

The rearrangement uses TRBV9 and TRBJ1-4; maybe TRBD1 (5 bases). The ends were cut back, 0 bases at V and 0 bases at J, with 15 bases in the middle. The CDR3 totals 18 residues. Looked up from germline, CDR1 is SGDLS and CDR2 is YYNGEE. The CDR3 is CASSVEIAPGATNEKLFF. The CDR3 DNA sequence: TGTGCCAGCAGCGTAGAGATCGCACCGGGGGCAACTAATGAAAAACTGTTTTTT.

Worth noting for this clone: An end of the junction differs from the germline gene, which may be a read error. The rearrangement links TRBV7-7 to TRBJ2-7, with D tentatively TRBD1 (5 bases). CDR1 and CDR2 from the germline V gene are SSHAT and FNYEAQ (reference sequence). The CDR3 extends over 13 amino acids. CDR3 DNA: TGTGCTAGCAGCTTAGGGGTAACCTACGAGCAGTACTTC. Its protein product is CASSLGVTYEQYF.

CDR3 in DNA: TGTGCCAGCAGCCTCCTCGGGGTTGAGGCTGAAAAACTGTTTTTT. Its translation is CASSLLGVEAEKLFF. The chain joins TRBV7-9 to TRBJ1-4; no clear D. This CDR3 region has 15 residues. Trimming took 5 bases from V and 7 from J, leaving 17 bases between them. Germline V gives CDR1 SEHNR, CDR2 FQNEAQ (reference sequence).

As regards this clone: At one of its ends the junction is not consistent with the germline gene, which may arise from a read error. The chain employs TRBV7-7 and TRBJ2-7, with 11 bases fitting TRBD1. The germline CDR1 and CDR2 sequences are SSHAT and FNYEAQ (reference sequence). The CDR3 extends over 14 amino acids. Written as DNA, the CDR3 is TGTGCTAGCAGCCCGGGGACAGGGGGATACGAGCAGTACTTC. Encoded protein: CASSPGTGGYEQYF.

CDR3 protein: CASRVQGTDTQYF. The CDR3 DNA reads as TGTGCCAGCAGAGTACAGGGCACAGATACGCAGTATTTT. The chain links TRBV28 to TRBJ2-3; D perhaps matches TRBD1 (5 bases). CDR1 is MDHEN and CDR2 is SYDVKM in the germline V gene. V shed 6 bases and J shed 1 base, with 8 bases lying between them. CDR3 length: 13 residues.

This clone was seen only once. The chain links TRBV11-2 to TRBJ2-2; TRBD1 might be the D (5 bases). In germline, CDR1 is SGHAT, CDR2 FQNNGV. V lost 6 bases and J lost 6, with 11 bases in between. CDR3 length equals 13 residues. CDR3 residues: CASSPTVSGELFF. The CDR3 region has the DNA TGTGCCAGCAGTCCGACAGTCTCCGGGGAGCTGTTTTTT.

The rearrangement joins TRBV27 to TRBJ2-7; no clear D. The V end lost 0 bases, the J end lost 2 bases, and 8 bases lay between the germline ends. The CDR3 length is 14 residues. Germline CDR1 MNHEY, CDR2 SMNVEV (reference sequence). The CDR3 nucleotides read TGTGCCAGCAGTTTATCTCCAGGCCCCTACGAGCAGTACTTC. Its protein product is CASSLSPGPYEQYF.

The chain couples TRBV4-1 to TRBJ1-4; D is possibly TRBD1 (6 bases). The length of the CDR3 is 15 residues. Germline lookup yields CDR1 MGHRA and CDR2 YSYEKL. V shed 4 bases and J shed 4 bases, with 13 bases lying between them. In DNA form, the CDR3 reads TGCGCCAGCAGCCCCCGGGACACGAATAATGAAAAACTGTTTTTT. This encodes CASSPRDTNNEKLFF.

The V and J genes are TRBV9 and TRBJ2-3; D ambiguous. The germline V gene has CDR1 SGDLS and CDR2 YYNGEE. The CDR3 totals 15 residues. V was cut by 3 bases and J by 3 bases, with 14 bases left in between. The CDR3 DNA follows: TGTGCCAGCAGCGCCACATGGTTCAAGACAGATACGCAGTATTTT. Its protein is CASSATWFKTDTQYF. Filled out from reference TRBV9 and TRBJ2-3, the complete variable domain reads DSGVTQTPKHLITATGQRVTLRCSPRSGDLSVYWYQQSLDQGLQFLIQYYNGEERAKGNILERFSAQQFPDLHSELNLSSLELGDSALYFCASSATWFKTDTQYFGPGTRLTVL.

V gene TRBV6-1 combines with J gene TRBJ1-1, with D possibly TRBD1 on 5 matching bases. Trimming left V 8 bases short and J 7 bases short, with 20 bases between. This CDR3 contains 14 residues. Germline loops: CDR1 MNHNS, CDR2 SASEGT. CDR3 in amino acids: CASAPVGGRGEAFF. The DNA for the CDR3 is TGTGCCAGCGCGCCCGTTGGAGGGAGGGGTGAAGCTTTCTTT.

V gene TRBV6-5 combines with J gene TRBJ2-5, with D perhaps being TRBD1 or TRBD2 (5 bases each). V dropped 0 bases and J dropped 4 bases, with 15 bases sitting between them. The CDR3 is 16 amino acids. Germline-derived CDR1 and CDR2 are MNHEY and SVGAGI. CDR3 in DNA: TGTGCCAGCAGTTACTCCAGTGGGGGTATAGGAGAGACCCAGTACTTC. Amino acid sequence: CASSYSSGGIGETQYF.

Worth noting for this clone: The identical CDR3 is also encoded by other nucleotide sequences in the sample. The chain carries TRBV4-2 and TRBJ2-7; possible D gene TRBD1, 6 bases. The CDR3 contains 14 residues. The V end lost 3 bases, the J end lost 2 bases, and 11 bases lay between the germline ends. Germline CDR1 is LGHNA and CDR2 is YNFKEQ. The CDR3 nucleotides read TGTGCCAGCAGCCAGTACGGGACACCCTACGAGCAGTACTTC. Translated, it gives CASSQYGTPYEQYF.

This rearrangement joins TRBV9 to TRBJ2-1; 9 nucleotides match TRBD2. This CDR3 is 16 amino acids long. Germline loops: CDR1 SGDLS, CDR2 YYNGEE. The junction had 8 bases not matched to a gene; V was cut back by 0 bases and J by 7 bases. CDR3 loop: CASSVDGGGGSNEQFF. CDR3 sequence (DNA): TGTGCCAGCAGCGTAGATGGCGGGGGGGGTTCAAATGAGCAGTTCTTC.

V and J are TRBV6-5 and TRBJ2-7; 9 bases agree with TRBD1. V was pared by 6 bases and J by 9 bases, with 9 bases of the junction left unmatched. This CDR3 spans 13 amino acids. Germline CDR1 reads MNHEY; CDR2 reads SVGAGI. The CDR3: CASSRIQGAGQYF. The CDR3 DNA reads as TGTGCCAGCAGCCGAATACAGGGGGCGGGGCAGTACTTC.

In nucleotides, the CDR3 is TGCGCCAGCAGCCAAAAAGTGGGGGGGGCTGGCTACACCTTC. Its translation: CASSQKVGGAGYTF. This chain joins TRBV4-1 and TRBJ1-2, with TRBD1 as a possible D gene (6 bases). This CDR3 contains 14 residues. CDR1 is MGHRA, CDR2 YSYEKL, per germline. Trimming took 2 bases from V and 7 from J, leaving 14 bases between them.

This clone was found once. The genes are TRBV6-6 and TRBJ2-3; TRBD2 aligns across 11 bases. The CDR3 consists of 15 residues. Germline V gene data show CDR1 as MNHNY and CDR2 as SVGAGI (reference sequence). J gave up 0 bases and V 4 bases, and 0 bases lay outside the gene matches. CDR3 residues: CASSWTSGSTDTQYF. CDR3 coding DNA: TGTGCCAGCAGTTGGACTAGCGGGAGCACAGATACGCAGTATTTT.

The chain is built from TRBV9 and TRBJ1-1; TRBD1 agrees at 8 bases. The J segment lost 3 bases and the V segment lost 3 bases, leaving 7 bases of the junction unmatched. Germline CDR1 is SGDLS and CDR2 is YYNGEE. The CDR3 spans 15 residues. Here the CDR3 reads CASSADRVGDTEAFF. Written as DNA, the CDR3 is TGTGCCAGCAGCGCGGACAGGGTAGGAGACACTGAAGCTTTCTTT.

This sequence joins TRBV27 and TRBJ2-7, with 7 bases identical to TRBD1. The CDR3 extends over 14 amino acids. Germline CDR1 MNHEY, CDR2 SMNVEV (reference sequence). V lost 6 bases and J lost 2; bases outside the gene matches: 7. The CDR3 loop is CASRPGTEAYEQYF. Written as DNA, the CDR3 is TGTGCCAGCAGGCCCGGGACAGAAGCCTACGAGCAGTACTTC.

The J gene is TRBJ2-2, the V gene TRBV6-1; the D gene could be TRBD1 or TRBD2 (7 bases each). V lost 4 bases, J lost 4 bases, and 16 bases lay in between. The CDR3 consists of 16 residues. Germline values: CDR1 MNHNS, CDR2 SASEGT. CDR3 coding DNA: TGTGCCAGCAGTGGACAGGGAGGGGATGTCACCGGGGAGCTGTTTTTT. Protein sequence: CASSGQGGDVTGELFF.

The chain employs TRBV25-1 and TRBJ2-3, with unresolved D. V was trimmed by 7 bases and J by 9 bases, leaving 11 bases between them. CDR3 size: 11 residues. Looked up from germline, CDR1 is MGHDK and CDR2 is SYGVNS. In nucleotides, the CDR3 is TGTGCCAGCATATTCGGGTTAACGCAGTATTTT. Protein sequence: CASIFGLTQYF.

V gene TRBV30 combines with J gene TRBJ2-3; D possibly corresponds to TRBD2 (6 bases). CDR1 is GTSNPN and CDR2 is SVGIG in the germline V gene (reference sequence). The CDR3 runs 17 residues. V dropped 4 bases and J dropped 1 base, with 21 bases sitting between them. CDR3 bases: TGTGCCTGGAACCATGGGTTCGGGAGCCCTGGCACAGATACGCAGTATTTT. Its translation: CAWNHGFGSPGTDTQYF.